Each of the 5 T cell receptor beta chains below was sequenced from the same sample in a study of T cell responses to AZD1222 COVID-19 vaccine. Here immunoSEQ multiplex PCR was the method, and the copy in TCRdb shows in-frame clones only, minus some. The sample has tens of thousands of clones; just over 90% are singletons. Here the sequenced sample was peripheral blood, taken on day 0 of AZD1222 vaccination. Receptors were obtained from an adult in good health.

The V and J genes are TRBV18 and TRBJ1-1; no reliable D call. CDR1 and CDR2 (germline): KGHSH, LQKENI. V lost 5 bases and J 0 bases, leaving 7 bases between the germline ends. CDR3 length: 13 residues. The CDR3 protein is CASSTTVNTEAFF. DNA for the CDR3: TGTGCCAGCTCAACCACGGTGAACACTGAAGCTTTCTTT.

Here the CDR3 DNA reads TGTGCCAGCAGCTCCGGGGAGTACTATGGCTACACCTTC. Amino acid sequence: CASSSGEYYGYTF. This rearrangement joins TRBV6-2 or TRBV6-3 to TRBJ1-2; D unresolved. Germline V gene lookup returns CDR1 MNHEY and CDR2 SVGEGT. Trimming removed 6 bases at V and 3 bases at J, with 11 bases between. CDR3 length equals 13 residues.

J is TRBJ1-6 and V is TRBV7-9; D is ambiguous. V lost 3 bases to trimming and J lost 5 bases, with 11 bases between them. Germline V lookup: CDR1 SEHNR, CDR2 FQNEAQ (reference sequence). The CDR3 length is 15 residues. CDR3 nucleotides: TGTGCCAGCAGCTTTCAAGGACCAGATAATTCACCCCTCCACTTT. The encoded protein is CASSFQGPDNSPLHF.

The CDR3 nucleotides read TGCGCCAGCAGCTTGTGGTCCCTCGGAGAGAACTATGGCTACACCTTC. The encoded protein is CASSLWSLGENYGYTF. The chain uses TRBV5-1 and TRBJ1-2; D is unclear. From germline, CDR1 is SGHRS and CDR2 YFSETQ. Trimming removed 1 base at V and 2 bases at J, with 15 bases between. The CDR3 length is 16 residues.

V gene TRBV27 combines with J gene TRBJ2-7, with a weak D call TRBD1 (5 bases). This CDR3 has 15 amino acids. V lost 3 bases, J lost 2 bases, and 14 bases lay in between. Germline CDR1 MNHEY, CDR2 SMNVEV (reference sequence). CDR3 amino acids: CASSLVGTGPYEQYF. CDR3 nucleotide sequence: TGTGCCAGCAGTTTGGTGGGTACAGGACCCTACGAGCAGTACTTC.